The T cell receptor (beta chain) described here comes from a study of blood T cells in healthy people across ages. Regarding the study as a whole: The fall in TCR beta diversity per million T cells was roughly linear with age.

Points on this clonotype: The antigen is not known.

Together with a sample-barcoded 5' primer, a J-beta primer mix was included in a second PCR lasting about 7 to 12 cycles. MiXCR was run by TCRdb on the 5' RACE reads, yielding one entry per CDR3 protein. The sample carries some 1,000,000 distinct CDR3 sequences, under 30% recorded once. These data were likewise used in another study, on T cells of mothers and their children.

The origin of this receptor is a girl aged 2-10 years in good health. The sample taken for sequencing was blood.

The CDR3: CASSGGIADTQYF. DNA of the CDR3: TGCGCCAGCAGCGGGGGGATCGCAGATACGCAGTATTTT. The chain links TRBV5-1 to TRBJ2-3, with D possibly being TRBD2 (6 bases). This CDR3 is built from 13 residues. The V gene lost 4 bases and the J gene lost 4 bases, with 10 bases spanning the gap. Germline CDR1 is SGHRS and CDR2 is YFSETQ. Drawing the rest from reference TRBV5-1 and TRBJ2-3, the complete variable domain is KAGVTQTPRYLIKTRGQQVTLSCSPISGHRSVSWYQQTPGQGLQFLFEYFSETQRNKGNFPGRFSGRQFSNSRSEMNVSTLELGDSALYLCASSGGIADTQYFGPGTRLTVL.